The clone carrying this T cell receptor (beta chain) was found many times. What it recognizes is unknown. As previously described, bulk TCR libraries were made using listed TCR primers. TCRdb reanalysed the PCR reads using MiXCR and keeps one entry per CDR3 protein. The sample lists more than 550,000 distinct CDR3 sequences, around 25% occurring once. This entry belongs to a study of molecular identifiers for immune sequencing clone quantification. Sorting selected naive CD8 T cells with a CD8+CD4-CCR7+CD45RA+ phenotype. General study points: Single-cell amounts of spiked Jurkat TCR RNA were reportedly detectable among approximately 1 million naive cells. Clones carrying above 20 RNA copies accounted for over 99% of effector molecules, under 1% in naive cells.

This CDR3 contains 15 residues. CDR1 is SEHNR, CDR2 FQNEAQ, per germline (reference sequence). Trimming removed 3 bases from V and 4 bases from J; junction bases left unmatched: 5. The receptor was isolated from a human donor in good health. Some libraries in this study had Jurkat cell RNA spiked in. The chain uses TRBV7-9 and TRBJ1-4, with TRBD1 identical over 7 bases. Sequencing was performed on naive CD8+ T cells from blood, with Jurkat cell RNA spiked in. Subset defined: FACS-sorted CD8+CD4-CCR7+CD45RA+ naive T cells. In DNA form, the CDR3 reads TGTGCCAGCAGCTTCGAGGGACAGAATAATGAAAAACTGTTTTTT. It codes for CASSFEGQNNEKLFF.